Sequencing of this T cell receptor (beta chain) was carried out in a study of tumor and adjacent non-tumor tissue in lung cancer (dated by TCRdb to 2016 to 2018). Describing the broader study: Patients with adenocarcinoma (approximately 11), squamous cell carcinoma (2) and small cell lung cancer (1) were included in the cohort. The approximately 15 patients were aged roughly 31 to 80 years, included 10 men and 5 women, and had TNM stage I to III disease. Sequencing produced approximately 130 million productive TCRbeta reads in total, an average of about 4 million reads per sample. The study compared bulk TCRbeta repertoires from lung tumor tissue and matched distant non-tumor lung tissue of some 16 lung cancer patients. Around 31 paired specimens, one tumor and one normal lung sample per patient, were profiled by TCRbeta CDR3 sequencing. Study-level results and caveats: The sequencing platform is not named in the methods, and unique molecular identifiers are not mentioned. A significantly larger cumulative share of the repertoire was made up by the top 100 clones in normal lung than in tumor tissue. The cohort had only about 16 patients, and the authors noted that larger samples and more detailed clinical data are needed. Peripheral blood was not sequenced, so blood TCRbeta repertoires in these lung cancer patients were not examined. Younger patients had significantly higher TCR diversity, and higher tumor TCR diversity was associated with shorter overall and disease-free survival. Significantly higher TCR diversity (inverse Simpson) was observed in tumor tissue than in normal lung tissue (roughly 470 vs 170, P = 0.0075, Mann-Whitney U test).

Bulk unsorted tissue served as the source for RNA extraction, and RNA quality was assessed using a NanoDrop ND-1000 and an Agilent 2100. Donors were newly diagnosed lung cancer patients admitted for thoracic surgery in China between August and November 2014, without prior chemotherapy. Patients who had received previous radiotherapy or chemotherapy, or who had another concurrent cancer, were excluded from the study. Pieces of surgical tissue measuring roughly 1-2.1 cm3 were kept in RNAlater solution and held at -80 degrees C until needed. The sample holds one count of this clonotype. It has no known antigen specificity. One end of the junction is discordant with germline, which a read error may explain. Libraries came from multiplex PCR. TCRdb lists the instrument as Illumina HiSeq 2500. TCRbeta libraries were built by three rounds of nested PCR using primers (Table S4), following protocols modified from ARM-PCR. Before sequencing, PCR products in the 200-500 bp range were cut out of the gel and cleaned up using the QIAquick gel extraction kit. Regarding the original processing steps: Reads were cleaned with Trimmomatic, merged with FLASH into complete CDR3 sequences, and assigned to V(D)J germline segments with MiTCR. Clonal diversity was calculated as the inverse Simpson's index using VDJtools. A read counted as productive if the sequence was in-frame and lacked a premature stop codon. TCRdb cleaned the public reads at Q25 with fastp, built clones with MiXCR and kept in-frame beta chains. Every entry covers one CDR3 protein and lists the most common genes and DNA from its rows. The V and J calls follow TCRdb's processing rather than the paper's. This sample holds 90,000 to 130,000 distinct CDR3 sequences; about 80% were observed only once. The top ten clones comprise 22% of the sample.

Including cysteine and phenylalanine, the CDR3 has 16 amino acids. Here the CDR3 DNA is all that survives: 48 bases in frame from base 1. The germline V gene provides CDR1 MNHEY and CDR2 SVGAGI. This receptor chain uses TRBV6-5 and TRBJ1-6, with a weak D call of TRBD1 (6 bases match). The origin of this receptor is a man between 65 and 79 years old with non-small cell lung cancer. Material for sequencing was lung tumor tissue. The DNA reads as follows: TGTGTCACTTTACAGGGAGCACCTACCTATAATCCACCCCTCCACTTT. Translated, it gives CVTLQGAPTYNPPLHF.